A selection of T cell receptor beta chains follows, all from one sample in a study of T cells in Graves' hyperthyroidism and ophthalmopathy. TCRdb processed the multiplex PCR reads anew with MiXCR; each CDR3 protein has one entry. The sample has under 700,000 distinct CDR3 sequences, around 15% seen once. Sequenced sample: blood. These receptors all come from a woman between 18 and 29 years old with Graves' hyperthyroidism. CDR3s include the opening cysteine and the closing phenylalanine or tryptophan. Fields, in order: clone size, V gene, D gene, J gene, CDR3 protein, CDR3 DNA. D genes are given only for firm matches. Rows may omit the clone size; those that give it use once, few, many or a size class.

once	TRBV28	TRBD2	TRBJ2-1	CASSVAGGGYNEQFF	TGTGCCAGCAGTGTAGCGGGAGGGGGATACAATGAGCAGTTCTTC
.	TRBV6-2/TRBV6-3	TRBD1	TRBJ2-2	CASSFRGSDTGELFF	TGTGCCAGCAGTTTCAGGGGGAGCGACACCGGGGAGCTGTTTTTT
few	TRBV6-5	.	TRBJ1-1	CASSYLGVRGEAFF	TGTGCCAGCAGTTACCTCGGGGTACGGGGTGAAGCTTTCTTT
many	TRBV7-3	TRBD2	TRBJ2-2	CASSPTLAGAYTGELFF	TGTGCCAGCAGCCCAACACTAGCGGGGGCGTACACCGGGGAGCTGTTTTTT
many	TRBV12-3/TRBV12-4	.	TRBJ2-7	CASSLGRGLYEQYF	TGTGCCAGCAGTTTAGGGCGGGGTTTATACGAGCAGTACTTC
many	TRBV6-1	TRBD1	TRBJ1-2	CASTRGGGAYGYTF	TGTGCCAGCACTAGGGGAGGGGGCGCCTATGGCTACACCTTC
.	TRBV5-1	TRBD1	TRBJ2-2	CASGLRTTGAGELFF	TGCGCCAGTGGGTTACGGACAACAGGGGCCGGGGAGCTGTTTTTT
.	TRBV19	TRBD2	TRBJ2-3	CASSIVVPSGRGDTQYF	TGTGCCAGTAGTATAGTGGTGCCTAGCGGGAGAGGGGATACGCAGTATTTT
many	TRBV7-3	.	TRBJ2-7	CASSLDYNYEQYF	TGTGCCAGCAGCCTGGACTATAACTACGAGCAGTACTTC
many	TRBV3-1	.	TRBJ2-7	CASSHGGSYEQYF	TGTGCCAGCAGCCACGGAGGGTCCTACGAGCAGTACTTC
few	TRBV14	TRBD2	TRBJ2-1	CASSQEGLAGNSYNEQFF	TGTGCCAGCAGCCAAGAGGGTTTAGCGGGAAACTCCTACAATGAGCAGTTCTTC
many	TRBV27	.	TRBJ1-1	CASSLSPLGTEAFF	TGTGCCAGCAGTTTATCACCTTTGGGGACTGAAGCTTTCTTT
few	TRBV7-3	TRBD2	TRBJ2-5	CASGASGGLETQYF	TGTGCCAGCGGCGCGTCGGGGGGGCTGGAGACCCAGTACTTC
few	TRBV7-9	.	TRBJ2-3	CASSPWGERADTQYF	TGTGCCAGCAGCCCCTGGGGGGAGCGGGCAGATACGCAGTATTTT
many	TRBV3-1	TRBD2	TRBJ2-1	CASSQDVAGYNEQFF	TGTGCCAGCAGCCAAGATGTAGCGGGATACAATGAGCAGTTCTTC